The 7 T cell receptor beta chains below all came from one sample that was sequenced in a study of blood T cells in healthy people across ages (dated by TCRdb to about 2015). The library came from 5' RACE. The instrument given in TCRdb is Illumina HiSeq 2500. A second PCR of roughly 7 to 11 cycles was run with a J-beta primer mix and a sample-barcoded 5' primer. TCRdb reran the public reads through fastp at Q25 and MiXCR, keeping productive beta chains. Every distinct CDR3 protein forms one entry, paired with its most common genes and DNA. The sample table shows approximately 580,000 distinct CDR3 sequences, and around 24% are seen once. The ten largest clones add up to roughly 9% of the sample. This sample also appeared in a second study, on T cells of mothers and their children.

Source material: blood. The receptors derive from a boy aged 10-17 years in good health.

This clonotype was counted many times. The CDR3 loop is CASSRIRGLNTEAFF. The CDR3 DNA is TGTGCCAGCAGCCGAATCAGGGGACTGAACACTGAAGCTTTCTTT. The chain recombines TRBV3-1 with TRBJ1-1, with D perhaps matching TRBD1 (6 bases). Germline CDR1 is LGHDT and CDR2 is YNNKEL (reference sequence). V was pared by 4 bases and J by 0 bases, with 12 bases between. The CDR3 is 15 amino acids.

There are a few counts of this clonotype. This chain connects TRBV20-1 to TRBJ2-1, with TRBD2 matching 7 bases. With V trimmed by 5 bases and J by 2 bases, 6 bases remained unmatched. The CDR3 totals 14 residues. CDR1 DFQATT and CDR2 SNEGSKA come from the germline V gene (reference sequence). CDR3 sequence: CSASEGGAYNEQFF. CDR3 DNA sequence: TGCAGTGCTTCCGAGGGAGGGGCCTACAATGAGCAGTTCTTC.

A few counts support this clonotype. V and J are TRBV20-1 and TRBJ2-2; D ambiguous. The germline V gene encodes CDR1 DFQATT and CDR2 SNEGSKA (reference sequence). Trimming stripped 6 bases from V and 7 bases from J, with 12 bases between. The CDR3 runs to 12 residues. The CDR3 nucleotides read TGCAGTGCCAATTACCGGAACGGGGAGCTGTTTTTT. Translation gives CSANYRNGELFF.

A few counts support this clonotype. This chain's CDR3 is CASTVTWNEQFF. In nucleotides, the CDR3 is TGTGCCAGCACTGTTACATGGAATGAGCAGTTCTTC. V gene TRBV5-5 combines with J gene TRBJ2-1; D gene ambiguous. Germline V gene sequence: CDR1 SGHKS, CDR2 YYEKEE (reference sequence). V lost 6 bases, J lost 7 bases, and 11 bases lay in between. This CDR3 comprises 12 residues.

This clonotype occurred a few times. The V gene is TRBV6-2 or TRBV6-3, the J gene TRBJ1-1; D is undetermined. With 4 bases removed from V and 1 base from J, the gap between germline ends came to 4 bases. The CDR3 is made up of 12 amino acids. Germline V lookup: CDR1 MNHEY, CDR2 SVGEGT. The CDR3 loop reads CASSWGNTEAFF. The CDR3 DNA follows: TGTGCCAGCAGTTGGGGGAACACTGAAGCTTTCTTT.

In its sample, this clonotype was seen a few times. This chain connects TRBV6-5 to TRBJ2-5, with 8 bases identical to TRBD2. The CDR3 consists of 14 residues. CDR1 MNHEY and CDR2 SVGAGI come from the germline V gene. V lost 6 bases to trimming and J lost 5 bases; unmatched junction nucleotides: 8. CDR3 residues: CASRGLVGTETQYF. CDR3 DNA sequence: TGTGCCAGCAGGGGACTAGTTGGAACCGAGACCCAGTACTTC.

The sample holds a few counts of this clonotype. This sequence joins TRBV20-1 and TRBJ2-1; 7 bases fit TRBD1. TRBJ2-5 matches the DNA end more closely, so the J call is doubtful. This CDR3 has 14 residues. Germline V gene lookup returns CDR1 DFQATT and CDR2 SNEGSKA (reference sequence). The CDR3 region has the DNA TGCAGTGCTAGGTCGGGACAGAGAAAAGAGACCCAGTACTTC. Its protein is CSARSGQRKETQYF.